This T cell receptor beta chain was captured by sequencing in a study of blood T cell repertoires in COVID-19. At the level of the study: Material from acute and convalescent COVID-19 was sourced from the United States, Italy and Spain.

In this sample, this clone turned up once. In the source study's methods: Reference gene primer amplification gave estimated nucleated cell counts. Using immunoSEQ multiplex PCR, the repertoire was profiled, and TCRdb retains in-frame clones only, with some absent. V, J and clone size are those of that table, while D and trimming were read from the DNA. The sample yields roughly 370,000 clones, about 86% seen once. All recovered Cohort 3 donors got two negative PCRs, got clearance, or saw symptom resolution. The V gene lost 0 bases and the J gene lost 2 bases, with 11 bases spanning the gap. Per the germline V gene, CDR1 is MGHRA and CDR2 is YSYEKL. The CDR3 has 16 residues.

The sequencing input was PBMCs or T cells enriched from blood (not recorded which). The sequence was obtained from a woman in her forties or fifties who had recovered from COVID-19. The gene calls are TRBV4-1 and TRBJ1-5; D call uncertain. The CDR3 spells CASSQEVPSGNQPQHF. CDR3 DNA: TGCGCCAGCAGCCAAGAGGTTCCGTCGGGCAATCAGCCCCAGCATTTT.